A single count supports the clone carrying this T cell receptor beta chain. What it recognizes is unknown. Here immunoSEQ multiplex PCR was the method, and the copy in TCRdb shows in-frame clones only, minus some. Seen here are fewer than 30,000 clones, roughly nine tenths observed once, and the top ten hold roughly 30%. The data belong to a study of OX40 agonist ivuxolimab in advanced cancers. About the study: Recorded diagnoses for dose-escalation patients were hepatocellular carcinoma, melanoma, renal cell or head and neck cancer. People who had prior anti-PD-1, anti-PD-L1 or anti-CTLA-4 therapy could take part, and less than 50% had some.

Study-wide points: It was also the case that some nonresponders had low normalized T-cell clonal expansion. Expanded clones tended on average to be more numerous among CD8+ T cells than CD4+.

V gave up 5 bases and J gave up 1 base, with 16 bases separating them. Germline V gene lookup returns CDR1 MDHEN and CDR2 SYDVKM. The CDR3 is 16 amino acids. The receptor was derived from an adult with an advanced solid tumor such as melanoma, head and neck, liver or kidney cancer. The starting material was CD4+ or CD8+ T cells sorted from blood, obtained in a trial of the OX40 agonist ivuxolimab. V usage is TRBV28 and J usage is TRBJ2-3; D possibly corresponds to TRBD2 (6 bases). CDR3 sequence: CASSIPGLIGTDTQYF. Written as DNA, the CDR3 is TGTGCCAGCAGTATACCGGGACTCATTGGCACAGATACGCAGTATTTT.